This entry lists 29 T cell receptor beta chains sequenced from one sample in a study of vaccination effects on CD4 cells after COVID-19. Assay used: immunoSEQ multiplex PCR; TCRdb lists only in-frame clones, some missing. In the table there are tens of thousands of clones, approximately 63% of which are singletons. Subsequent to a culture period of 10 to 11 days, CD4+ T cells were isolated. The antigens for these receptors are not known. Specimen: CD4+ T cells from PBMCs cultured without peptide, collected before COVID-19 vaccination. Receptors originate from a human donor who received a COVID-19 vaccine.

The rearrangement uses TRBV7-2 and TRBJ2-1; no firm D call. The CDR3 extends over 16 amino acids. Germline V lookup: CDR1 SGHTA, CDR2 FQGNSA. V dropped 1 base and J dropped 0 bases, with 10 bases sitting between them. The CDR3 loop reads CASSLGLPGSYNEQFF. Here the CDR3 DNA reads TGTGCCAGCAGCTTAGGCCTCCCGGGCTCCTACAATGAGCAGTTCTTC.

This rearrangement joins TRBV7-9 to TRBJ2-2; D is ambiguous. There are 16 residues in the CDR3. Trimming stripped 0 bases from V and 2 bases from J, with 10 bases between. Germline CDR1 and CDR2: SEHNR and FQNEAQ (reference sequence). CDR3 residues: CASSLARTENTGELFF. For the CDR3, the DNA is TGTGCCAGCAGCTTAGCGAGGACCGAAAACACCGGGGAGCTGTTTTTT.

The CDR3 loop reads CASSPYNRYTDTQYF. CDR3 bases: TGTGCCAGCAGCCCCTATAACAGATACACAGATACGCAGTATTTT. This chain uses TRBV14 with TRBJ2-3; no reliable D call. Per the germline V gene, CDR1 is SGHDN and CDR2 is FVKESK. V shed 4 bases and J shed 2 bases, with 13 bases lying between them. This CDR3 spans 15 amino acids.

The V call is TRBV5-1, the J call TRBJ1-1, with D unresolved. Germline CDR1 is SGHRS and CDR2 is YFSETQ. The CDR3 runs to 14 residues. V lost 1 base and J lost 13, with 20 bases in between. CDR3 nucleotide sequence: TGCGCCAGCAGCTTGTTGTCAGACCCACTGAAGCTTTTCTTT. The encoded protein is CASSLLSDPLKLFF. Combining the CDR3 with reference TRBV5-1 and TRBJ1-1 gives the whole variable domain KAGVTQTPRYLIKTRGQQVTLSCSPISGHRSVSWYQQTPGQGLQFLFEYFSETQRNKGNFPGRFSGRQFSNSRSEMNVSTLELGDSALYLCASSLLSDPLKLFFGQGTRLTVV.

This clone appeared a few times. V is TRBV6-5 and J is TRBJ1-1, with TRBD1 matching over 8 bases. Per germline, CDR1 MNHEY and CDR2 SVGAGI. The CDR3 is 16 residues long. The ends lost 2 bases at V and 1 base at J; junction bases unmatched: 6. The CDR3 DNA follows: TGTGCCAGCAGTTACCTTCCCGGACAGGGGAACACTGAAGCTTTCTTT. As protein: CASSYLPGQGNTEAFF.

The V gene is TRBV30, the J gene TRBJ1-4, with 8 bases identical to TRBD1. This CDR3 comprises 12 residues. V lost 2 bases to trimming and J lost 8 bases; unmatched junction nucleotides: 1. CDR1 and CDR2 (germline): GTSNPN, SVGIG (reference sequence). CDR3 DNA: TGTGCCTGGAGTCAGGGGGCGGAAAAACTGTTTTTT. Its protein product is CAWSQGAEKLFF.

This clone was found a few times. The genes are TRBV19 and TRBJ1-4, with D hard to call. CDR1 is LNHDA, CDR2 SQIVND, per germline (reference sequence). The CDR3 totals 13 residues. Trimming shortened V by 5 bases and J by 8 bases, and 12 bases separated the two germline ends. The CDR3 region is CASSLSIGEKLFF. DNA for the CDR3: TGTGCCAGTAGTCTCAGTATAGGGGAAAAACTGTTTTTT.

The genes are TRBV7-2 and TRBJ1-1; possible D gene TRBD1, 6 bases. This CDR3 comprises 14 residues. The V end was cut by 3 bases, the J end by 6 bases, with 14 bases between. Germline V gives CDR1 SGHTA, CDR2 FQGNSA. The CDR3 nucleotides read TGTGCCAGCAGCTTGGTAGGGGGGAGGGCTGAAGCTTTCTTT. Translated, it gives CASSLVGGRAEAFF.

The rearrangement links TRBV18 to TRBJ1-3; no clear D gene. This CDR3 contains 16 residues. Germline V gives CDR1 KGHSH, CDR2 LQKENI. Trimming stripped 0 bases from V and 3 bases from J, with 12 bases between. CDR3: CASSPPEGRVGNTIYF. The CDR3 nucleotides read TGTGCCAGCTCACCACCTGAGGGAAGGGTTGGAAACACCATATATTTT.

The genes are TRBV7-9 and TRBJ1-6; D is ambiguous. The germline V gene encodes CDR1 SEHNR and CDR2 FQNEAQ (reference sequence). The CDR3 has 18 residues. V lost 4 bases and J 0 bases, leaving 16 bases between the germline ends. CDR3 sequence: CASSSATSLSSYNSPLHF. DNA for the CDR3: TGTGCCAGCAGCTCGGCTACATCGCTAAGCTCCTATAATTCACCCCTCCACTTT.

The chain carries TRBV11-3 and TRBJ2-6; perhaps TRBD1 as D (7 bases). The V end was cut by 8 bases, the J end by 2 bases, with 13 bases between. CDR3 length equals 15 residues. Germline V gene data show CDR1 as SGHNT and CDR2 as YENEEA. CDR3 amino acids: CASSAGGTGANVLTF. The CDR3 nucleotides read TGTGCCAGCTCGGCAGGGGGGACTGGGGCCAACGTCCTGACTTTC.

This clone came up once. The same CDR3 can be traced to other DNA sequences in this sample. V and J are TRBV9 and TRBJ2-7; D unclear. V was trimmed by 3 bases and J by 0 bases, leaving 4 bases between them. CDR3 size: 12 residues. Germline CDR1 is SGDLS and CDR2 is YYNGEE. CDR3 loop: CASSASSYEQYF. The CDR3 DNA reads as TGTGCCAGCAGCGCTAGCTCCTACGAGCAGTACTTC.

The J gene is TRBJ1-1, the V gene TRBV10-3, with D possibly TRBD1 on 6 matching bases. Trimming shortened V by 4 bases and J by 0 bases, and 18 bases separated the two germline ends. The germline V gene encodes CDR1 ENHRY and CDR2 SYGVKD. The CDR3 loop spans 17 amino acids. CDR3 region: CAISAPQGKSMNTEAFF. As DNA, the CDR3 is TGTGCCATCAGTGCACCCCAGGGGAAGTCTATGAACACTGAAGCTTTCTTT.

The rearrangement links TRBV18 to TRBJ1-1, with 7 nucleotides matching TRBD1. The CDR3 is made up of 15 amino acids. Trimming cost V 3 bases and J 3 bases; bases outside gene matches: 7. Germline-derived CDR1 and CDR2 are KGHSH and LQKENI. CDR3 protein: CASSPYRGGDTEAFF. The CDR3 nucleotides are TGTGCCAGCTCACCCTACAGGGGAGGGGACACTGAAGCTTTCTTT. Full variable domain (remainder filled in from reference TRBV18 and TRBJ1-1): NAGVMQNPRHLVRRRGQEARLRCSPMKGHSHVYWYRQLPEEGLKFMVYLQKENIIDESGMPKERFSAEFPKEGPSILRIQQVVRGDSAAYFCASSPYRGGDTEAFFGQGTRLTVV.

This chain uses TRBV10-3 with TRBJ1-3, with D uncertain. Germline lookup yields CDR1 ENHRY and CDR2 SYGVKD. The CDR3 is 11 amino acids. Trimming left V 10 bases short and J 0 bases short, with 4 bases between. CDR3 coding DNA: TGTGCCACCTCCTCTGGAAACACCATATATTTT. Its protein product is CATSSGNTIYF.

The sample holds a few counts of this clone. The gene calls are TRBV10-1 and TRBJ2-3, with D maybe TRBD2 (5 bases). In germline, CDR1 is WNHNN, CDR2 SYGVQD (reference sequence). The length of the CDR3 is 15 residues. Trimming removed 4 bases at V and 2 bases at J, with 13 bases between. The CDR3 sequence is CASSGGLLYTDTQYF. For the CDR3, the DNA is TGCGCCAGCAGTGGAGGACTGCTGTACACAGATACGCAGTATTTT.

This clone has only a few counts. The J gene is TRBJ2-2, the V gene TRBV27; 7 nucleotides line up with TRBD2. The V segment lost 10 bases and the J segment 1 base; nucleotides outside the gene matches: 12. Germline CDR1 is MNHEY and CDR2 is SMNVEV (reference sequence). The CDR3 length is 16 residues. The chain's CDR3 is CATSAGFLVNTGELFF. For the CDR3, the DNA is TGTGCCACCTCAGCGGGGTTCTTAGTGAACACCGGGGAGCTGTTTTTT.

V usage is TRBV2 and J usage is TRBJ2-5; TRBD1 or TRBD2 may be the D gene (6 bases each). Between the trimmed V and J ends, which lost 0 bases and 1 base, there was a span of 9 bases. The CDR3 runs to 15 residues. Germline V gene sequence: CDR1 SNHLY, CDR2 FYNNEI. CDR3 amino acids: CASSEARGVQETQYF. CDR3 DNA: TGTGCCAGCAGTGAAGCTAGGGGGGTCCAAGAGACCCAGTACTTC.

This chain connects TRBV5-1 to TRBJ2-7, with D tentatively TRBD1 (8 bases). V shed 0 bases and J shed 6 bases, with 16 bases lying between them. The CDR3 sequence is 15 residues long. CDR1 and CDR2 from the germline V gene are SGHRS and YFSETQ. The CDR3 region is CASSLEDREGGEQYF. DNA for the CDR3: TGCGCCAGCAGCTTGGAGGACAGGGAGGGCGGCGAGCAGTACTTC.

The chain links TRBV24-1 to TRBJ1-1; the match to TRBD1 covers 11 bases. The CDR3 length is 15 residues. V trimming: 5 bases; J trimming: 2 bases; junction bases outside the gene matches: 3. Germline V gene sequence: CDR1 KGHDR, CDR2 SFDVKD. CDR3 sequence: CATSVGQGANTEAFF. The CDR3 nucleotides are TGTGCCACCAGTGTAGGACAGGGGGCTAACACTGAAGCTTTCTTT.

The chain couples TRBV24-1 to TRBJ2-5; 7 positions match TRBD1. J was trimmed by 4 bases and V by 3 bases; bases with no gene match: 7. Per the germline V gene, CDR1 is KGHDR and CDR2 is SFDVKD. This CDR3 is built from 15 residues. This chain's CDR3 is CATSDATGEGETQYF. CDR3 DNA: TGTGCCACCAGTGATGCCACAGGGGAAGGAGAGACCCAGTACTTC.

V and J are TRBV11-1 and TRBJ2-7; TRBD1 aligns across 10 bases. After removal of 5 bases from V and 2 bases from J, the junction contained 3 bases not matched to a gene. The CDR3 runs to 14 residues. CDR1 is SGHAT, CDR2 FQDESV, per germline (reference sequence). The CDR3, as DNA: TGTGCCAGCAGCCTTGGACAGGGGGCCTACGAGCAGTACTTC. Protein product: CASSLGQGAYEQYF.

J is TRBJ2-3 and V is TRBV10-1; D possibly corresponds to TRBD1 (6 bases). The V end lost 3 bases, the J end lost 4 bases, and 14 bases lay between the germline ends. The CDR3 loop spans 15 amino acids. Per germline, CDR1 WNHNN and CDR2 SYGVQD (reference sequence). CDR3 nucleotide sequence: TGCGCCAGCAGTGAAGGGGGAACAGGTGCAGATACGCAGTATTTT. It yields the protein CASSEGGTGADTQYF.

There are a few counts of this clone. The chain recombines TRBV9 with TRBJ1-1, with D unresolved. This CDR3 is built from 17 residues. Looked up from germline, CDR1 is SGDLS and CDR2 is YYNGEE. Trimming stripped 0 bases from V and 3 bases from J, with 18 bases between. The DNA of the CDR3 is TGTGCCAGCAGCGTAGTCCAATCAACGGGTAGGTACACTGAAGCTTTCTTT. Translation gives CASSVVQSTGRYTEAFF.

This chain joins TRBV19 and TRBJ2-3, with TRBD1 matching 10 bases. The length of the CDR3 is 16 residues. V lost 6 bases, J lost 3 bases, and 9 bases stayed unmatched. Germline assignment: CDR1 LNHDA and CDR2 SQIVND (reference sequence). DNA for the CDR3: TGTGCCAGTAGCCCCGTCCAGGGACAGGGGACAGATACGCAGTATTTT. This translates into CASSPVQGQGTDTQYF.

The chain is built from TRBV4-1 and TRBJ1-3; no clear D gene. The CDR3 has 14 residues. From germline, CDR1 is MGHRA and CDR2 YSYEKL. The V gene lost 2 bases and the J gene lost 0 bases, with 5 bases spanning the gap. The CDR3: CASSQSPSGNTIYF. DNA for the CDR3: TGCGCCAGCAGCCAATCCCCCTCTGGAAACACCATATATTTT.

The chain carries TRBV5-5 and TRBJ1-6, with 7 positions matching TRBD1. This CDR3 has 16 amino acids. With V trimmed by 1 base and J by 5 bases, 6 bases remained unmatched. In germline, CDR1 is SGHKS, CDR2 YYEKEE (reference sequence). The CDR3 DNA reads TGTGCCAGCAGCTTGAGTGGACAGGCTGATAATTCACCCCTCCACTTT. This gives the protein CASSLSGQADNSPLHF.

This clone occurred a few times. The V and J genes are TRBV2 and TRBJ1-5; D remains unclear. Germline loops: CDR1 SNHLY, CDR2 FYNNEI. The CDR3 runs to 12 residues. V dropped 4 bases and J dropped 7 bases, with 8 bases sitting between them. As DNA, the CDR3 is TGTGCCAGCAGTGCGGAACCGCAGCCCCAGCATTTT. This sequence encodes CASSAEPQPQHF.

This sequence joins TRBV7-8 and TRBJ2-3; perhaps D is TRBD1 or TRBD2 (7 bases each). V shed 3 bases and J shed 6 bases, with 10 bases lying between them. The germline gives CDR1 SGHVS, CDR2 FQNEAQ. There are 13 residues in the CDR3. CDR3 in amino acids: CASSFRGGDTQYF. As DNA, the CDR3 is TGTGCCAGCAGCTTCAGGGGGGGGGATACGCAGTATTTT. The whole variable domain, filled in from reference TRBV7-8 and TRBJ2-3, reads GAGVSQSPRYKVAKRGQDVALRCDPISGHVSLFWYQQALGQGPEFLTYFQNEAQLDKSGLPSDRFFAERPEGSVSTLKIQRTQQEDSAVYLCASSFRGGDTQYFGPGTRLTVL.